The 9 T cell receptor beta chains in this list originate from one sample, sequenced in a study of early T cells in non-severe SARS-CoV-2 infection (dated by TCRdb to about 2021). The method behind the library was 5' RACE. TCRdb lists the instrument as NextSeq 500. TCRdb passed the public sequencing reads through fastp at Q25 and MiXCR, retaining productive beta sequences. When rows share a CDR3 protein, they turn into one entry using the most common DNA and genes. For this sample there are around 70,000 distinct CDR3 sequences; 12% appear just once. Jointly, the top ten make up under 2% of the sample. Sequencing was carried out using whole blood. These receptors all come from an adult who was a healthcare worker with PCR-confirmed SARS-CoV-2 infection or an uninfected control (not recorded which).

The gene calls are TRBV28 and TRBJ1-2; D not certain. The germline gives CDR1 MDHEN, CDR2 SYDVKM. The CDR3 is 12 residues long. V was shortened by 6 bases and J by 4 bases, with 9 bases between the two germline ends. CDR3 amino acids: CASRGAFYGYTF. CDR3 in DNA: TGTGCCAGCAGGGGAGCTTTCTATGGCTACACCTTC.

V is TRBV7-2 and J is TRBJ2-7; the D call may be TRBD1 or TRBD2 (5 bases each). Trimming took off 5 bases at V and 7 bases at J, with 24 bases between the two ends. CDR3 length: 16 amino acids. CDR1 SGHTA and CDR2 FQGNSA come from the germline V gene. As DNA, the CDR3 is TGTGCCAGCAGCATCGTTGGGGGTTCCCACGGGTGGGAGCAGTACTTC. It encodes CASSIVGGSHGWEQYF.

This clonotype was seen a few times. The CDR3 DNA is TGTGCCAGCAGTTACGGGACAGGGAGGTACAATGAGCAGTTCTTC. Translation gives CASSYGTGRYNEQFF. V and J are TRBV6-5 and TRBJ2-1, with 9 positions matching TRBD1. This CDR3 region has 15 residues. The V gene end was trimmed by 2 bases and the J gene end by 4 bases; junction bases not matched to a gene: 3. Looked up from germline, CDR1 is MNHEY and CDR2 is SVGAGI.

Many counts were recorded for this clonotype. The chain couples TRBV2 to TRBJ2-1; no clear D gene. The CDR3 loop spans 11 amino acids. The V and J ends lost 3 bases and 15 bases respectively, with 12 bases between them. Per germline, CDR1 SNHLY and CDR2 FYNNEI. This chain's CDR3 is CASSDTGPWFF. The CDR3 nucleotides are TGTGCCAGCAGTGACACCGGGCCTTGGTTCTTC.

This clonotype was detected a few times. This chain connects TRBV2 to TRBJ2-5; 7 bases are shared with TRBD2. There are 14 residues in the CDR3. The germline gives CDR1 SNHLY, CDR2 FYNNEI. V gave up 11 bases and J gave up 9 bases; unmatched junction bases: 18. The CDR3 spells CASGDGLGINAQYF. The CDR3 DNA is TGTGCCTCCGGGGACGGACTAGGAATTAACGCCCAGTACTTC.

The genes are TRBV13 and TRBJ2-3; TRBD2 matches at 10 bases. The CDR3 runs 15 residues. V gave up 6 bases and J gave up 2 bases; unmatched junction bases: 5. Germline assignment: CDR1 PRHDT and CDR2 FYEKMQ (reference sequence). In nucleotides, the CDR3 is TGTGCCAGCAGTTCCGGGACTAGCGTCACAGATACGCAGTATTTT. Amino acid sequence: CASSSGTSVTDTQYF.

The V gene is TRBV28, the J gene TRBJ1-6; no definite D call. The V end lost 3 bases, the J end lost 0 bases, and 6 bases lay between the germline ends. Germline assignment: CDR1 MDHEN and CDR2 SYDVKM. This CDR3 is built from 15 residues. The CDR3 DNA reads TGTGCCAGCAGTTTCGGTAGCTCCTATAATTCACCCCTCCACTTT. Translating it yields CASSFGSSYNSPLHF.

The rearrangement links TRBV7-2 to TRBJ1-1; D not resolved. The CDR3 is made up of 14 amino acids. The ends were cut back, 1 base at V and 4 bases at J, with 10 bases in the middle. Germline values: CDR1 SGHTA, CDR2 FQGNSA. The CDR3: CASSLVHGSTEAFF. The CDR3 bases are TGTGCCAGCAGCTTAGTTCACGGCAGCACTGAAGCTTTCTTT.

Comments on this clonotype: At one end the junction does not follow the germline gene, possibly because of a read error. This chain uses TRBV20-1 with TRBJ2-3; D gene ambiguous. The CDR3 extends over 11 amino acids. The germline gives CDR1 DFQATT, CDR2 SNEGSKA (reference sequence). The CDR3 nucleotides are TGCAGTGCAAGAGAAGGCCCCCTTAGGTATTTT. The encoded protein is CSAREGPLRYF.